A selection of T cell receptor beta chains follows, all from one sample in a study of shared clonotypes between healthy human individuals. Clones were sequenced by immunoSEQ multiplex PCR, and TCRdb holds only the in-frame ones, with some missing. The data hold 2 million to 2.5 million clones, with about 94% observed a single time. The sample consisted of naive CD4+ T cells sorted from blood. The receptors stem from a man younger than 30 in good health. CDR3s include the opening cysteine and the closing phenylalanine or tryptophan. The D gene is left open where the match is weak. Expanded clones are given a class, and other clones once, few, many or no size at all.

V gene	J gene	D gene	clone size	CDR3 DNA	CDR3 protein
TRBV18	TRBJ2-5	.	.	TGTGCCAGCTCAGGAGCAGCTAGGCAAGAGACCCAGTACTTC	CASSGAARQETQYF
TRBV7-9	TRBJ2-5	.	.	TGTGCCAGCAGCTTAGGGAGTCTTACCCAAGAGACCCAGTACTTC	CASSLGSLTQETQYF
TRBV19	TRBJ2-2	.	.	TGTGCCAGTAGTGTCCCCGCCAGCTCCGGGGAGCTGTTTTTT	CASSVPASSGELFF
TRBV6-6	TRBJ2-2	TRBD1	.	TGTGCCAGCAGTTCGGGGACAGGGGGCTTGGTCGGGGAGCTGTTTTTT	CASSSGTGGLVGELFF
TRBV2	TRBJ1-2	.	.	TGTGCCAGCAGGATTACTCAAACAGGTGGCTACACCTTC	CASRITQTGGYTF
TRBV5-4	TRBJ2-3	TRBD1	.	TGTGCCAGCAGCCCGGACAGGGGGACTCGCACAGATACGCAGTATTTT	CASSPDRGTRTDTQYF
TRBV6-5	TRBJ1-1	.	.	TGTGCCAGCAGCCGGATGGGATATATGAACACTGAAGCTTTCTTT	CASSRMGYMNTEAFF
TRBV7-2	TRBJ2-1	.	.	TGTGCCAGCAGCCCCGACGGGGGAGTTTACAATGAGCAGTTCTTC	CASSPDGGVYNEQFF
TRBV30	TRBJ1-4	.	once	TGTGCCATTGCTCGGGGCGGACCTAATGAAAAACTGTTTTTT	CAIARGGPNEKLFF
TRBV9	TRBJ1-1	.	.	TGTGCCAGCAGCCCAATATTGAACACTGAAGCTTTCTTT	CASSPILNTEAFF
TRBV7-2	TRBJ1-4	TRBD1	.	TGTGCCAGCAGAGACAGGGGCCAGAGTGAAAAACTGTTTTTT	CASRDRGQSEKLFF
TRBV4-3	TRBJ1-3	.	.	TGCGCCAGCAGCCAAGATATAGGGTCTGGAAACACCATATATTTT	CASSQDIGSGNTIYF
TRBV5-1	TRBJ1-2	TRBD1	.	TGCGCCAGCACCCCGGACAGGCCCCATGGCTACACCTTC	CASTPDRPHGYTF
TRBV6-1	TRBJ2-6	.	.	TGTGCCAGCAGTGAAGCCGGACTGGGCTCTGGGGCCAACGTCCTGACTTTC	CASSEAGLGSGANVLTF
TRBV5-6	TRBJ2-2	.	.	TGTGCCAGCAGCTTCCGACAGGACACCGGGGAGCTGTTTTTT	CASSFRQDTGELFF
TRBV5-1	TRBJ2-7	.	.	TGCGCCAGCAGGACACAGGTATCCTACGAGCAGTACTTC	CASRTQVSYEQYF
TRBV7-2	TRBJ2-3	.	.	TGTGCCAGCAGCTTAGCGGCGACCCAGGCAGATACGCAGTATTTT	CASSLAATQADTQYF
TRBV19	TRBJ2-6	TRBD1	.	TGTGCCAGTAGTGCCGGGACAGGGGCCTCTGGGGCCAACGTCCTGACTTTC	CASSAGTGASGANVLTF
TRBV30	TRBJ2-1	.	.	TGTGCCTGGAGTAGAGGGAAGGGGCAGTTCTTC	CAWSRGKGQFF
TRBV27	TRBJ1-2	TRBD1	.	TGTGCCAGCAGTTTAACCGACAGGGGGTATGGCTACACCTTC	CASSLTDRGYGYTF